This TCR beta chain appears in the sequencing data of a study of radiotherapy plus CTLA-4 blockade in lung cancer. Points from the study as a whole: Expansion in blood of tumor-derived TCR clones was seen after radiotherapy plus ipilimumab. Reportedly, early blood T cell clone dynamics best predicted response, with interferon-beta.

Concerning this clone: Its specificity is not known.

This CDR3 region has 14 residues. J gave up 3 bases and V 7 bases, and 7 bases lay outside the gene matches. The germline gives CDR1 MNHNY, CDR2 SVGAGI (reference sequence). Data came from immunoSEQ multiplex PCR; TCRdb stores just in-frame clones and leaves some out. Of 100,000 to 150,000 clones detected, 90% appear once; the ten largest clones hold approximately 7.2%. People whose metastatic non-small-cell lung cancer was chemo-refractory got focal radiation along with CTLA-4 blockade by ipilimumab. Sequencing used peripheral blood, obtained from a patient treated with radiotherapy plus ipilimumab. The sequence derives from a human donor with non-small cell lung cancer that progressed on radiotherapy plus ipilimumab. The rearrangement joins TRBV6-6 to TRBJ2-7; 9 nucleotides line up with TRBD1. In nucleotides, the CDR3 is TGTGCCAGCAATCGACAGGGGGTTGACTACGAGCAGTACTTC. Protein sequence: CASNRQGVDYEQYF.